This T cell receptor beta chain was obtained from a study of blood T cell repertoires in COVID-19. Profiling relied on immunoSEQ multiplex PCR, and the TCRdb table lists in-frame clones only, not all of them. There are about 270,000 clones in the sample; about nine tenths occur only once, and 15% lies in the top ten. The CDR3 covers 15 residues. Trimming removed 2 bases at V and 0 bases at J, with 11 bases between. Germline loops: CDR1 SGHRS, CDR2 YFSETQ. This clone was detected once. This chain connects TRBV5-1 to TRBJ1-1; unclear D gene. The origin of this receptor is a man aged 18 to 29 who had recovered from COVID-19. The sample was PBMCs or T cells enriched from blood (not recorded which). CDR3 region: CASSFSTRLNTEAFF. In DNA, the CDR3 is TGCGCCAGCAGCTTCTCTACGCGCCTGAACACTGAAGCTTTCTTT.